A selection of T cell receptor beta chains follows, all from one sample in a study of CD8+ T cells in alopecia areata. Clones were read by immunoSEQ multiplex PCR, and TCRdb kept only the in-frame ones, dropping some. The sample carries approximately 180,000 clones, about 53% recorded once. This sample comprised CD8+ T cells sorted from blood, obtained at week 24, from a patient treated with tofacitinib. These receptors were obtained from a human donor with alopecia areata. The CDR3 runs from the conserved cysteine through the conserved F or W. A D gene is named only where the DNA matches it firmly. Not every row has a clone size; where given, it reads once, few, many or a size class.

>TRBV4-3|-|TRBJ2-7|-
TGCGCCAGCAGCCAAGATATAGGTCTTTACGAGCAGTACTTC
CASSQDIGLYEQYF
>TRBV5-6|-|TRBJ2-5|TRBD1
TGTGCCAGCAGTTCCGACAGGGTGAATCGAGAGACCCAGTACTTC
CASSSDRVNRETQYF
>TRBV6-4|-|TRBJ2-1|TRBD2
TGTGCCAGCAGTGTACTAGCGGGGGGATACAATGAGCAGTTCTTC
CASSVLAGGYNEQFF
>TRBV18|-|TRBJ2-7|TRBD2
TGTGCCAGCTCAACCGGGACTAGCAGCGAGCAGTACTTC
CASSTGTSSEQYF
>TRBV7-8|-|TRBJ2-3|-
TGTGCCAGCAGCTTAGACGACAGAGGCGAAGGCTATTTT
CASSLDDRGEGYF
>TRBV29-1|-|TRBJ2-5|TRBD2
TGCAGCGTTGATGGCGGGGGGGCGTTTCCTCCAGAGACCCAGTACTTC
CSVDGGGAFPPETQYF
>TRBV15|-|TRBJ1-4|-
TGTGCCACCGCTCTTAAGGCGGCGGCTGAAAAACTGTTTTTT
CATALKAAAEKLFF
>TRBV19|few|TRBJ1-5|-
TGTGCCAGTACCGGAGGCGGAAATCAGCCCCAGCATTTT
CASTGGGNQPQHF
>TRBV19|-|TRBJ2-1|-
TGTGCCAGTAGTGGGGACTACAATGAGCAGTTCTTC
CASSGDYNEQFF
>TRBV7-8|-|TRBJ2-5|TRBD1
TGTGCCAGCAGCTCGACAGGGGCAGGGGGCCAAGAGACCCAGTACTTC
CASSSTGAGGQETQYF
>TRBV14|-|TRBJ2-7|TRBD1
TGTGCCAGCAGCCTCGGGACAGGGGTACGCGAGCAGTACTTC
CASSLGTGVREQYF
>TRBV29-1|few|TRBJ2-5|-
TGCAGCGTTGTCCCCCCTAGAAGTCAGGCCCAGTACTTC
CSVVPPRSQAQYF
>TRBV19|many|TRBJ2-7|-
TGTGCCAGTAGTACCTATCCGAAACAGGAGTCCGAGCAGTACTTC
CASSTYPKQESEQYF
>TRBV29-1|-|TRBJ1-2|-
TGCAGCGCTTGGGACCTCGGGGCTTTCTATGGCTACACCTTC
CSAWDLGAFYGYTF
>TRBV6-5|-|TRBJ2-3|-
TGTGCCAGCAGTCTCCTCGGGTTCAACACAGATACGCAGTATTTT
CASSLLGFNTDTQYF
>TRBV14|-|TRBJ2-3|-
TGTGCCAGCAGCTCCTTGGGGCGCACAGATACGCAGTATTTT
CASSSLGRTDTQYF
>TRBV4-3|few|TRBJ1-6|TRBD1
TGCGCCAGCAGCCAAGCCCATTCGGGACAGGGAAGTTCACCCCTCCACTTT
CASSQAHSGQGSSPLHF
>TRBV7-2|-|TRBJ1-5|-
TGTGCCAGCAGCCCATCTTTTTACGGCCAGCCCCAGCATTTT
CASSPSFYGQPQHF
>TRBV30|-|TRBJ2-7|TRBD2
TGTGCCTGGAGTGTAGCGGGGGCAGGGTACGAGCAGTACTTC
CAWSVAGAGYEQYF
>TRBV30|-|TRBJ2-7|TRBD1
TGTGCCTGGAGTGTACGACAGGGATCAGGCGAGCAGTACTTC
CAWSVRQGSGEQYF
>TRBV4-3|-|TRBJ1-5|-
TGCGCCAGCAGCCAAGACAGGGCCTCGGGTCAGCCCCAGCATTTT
CASSQDRASGQPQHF
>TRBV4-3|few|TRBJ1-1|-
TGCGCCAGCAGCCAAGGGGAGCAGGACGAAGCTTTCTTT
CASSQGEQDEAFF
>TRBV29-1|-|TRBJ1-3|-
TGCAGCGTTGAAGCCCCCGGGCCTACGACTGGAAACACCATATATTTT
CSVEAPGPTTGNTIYF
>TRBV25-1|-|TRBJ2-1|TRBD2
TGTGCCAGCAGCCGGGGCGGGGGGGCCGGTGAGCAGTTCTTC
CASSRGGGAGEQFF
>TRBV5-6|-|TRBJ1-1|-
TGTGCCAGCAGTTACAGGGCAGGGAACACTGAAGCTTTCTTT
CASSYRAGNTEAFF
>TRBV27|-|TRBJ1-2|-
TGTGCCAGCAGTTTGGGTTTGGGCTTCATCGGTGGCTACACCTTC
CASSLGLGFIGGYTF
>TRBV30|-|TRBJ2-1|-
TGTGCCTGGAGTGCAGGGCCTATACACAATGAGCAGTTCTTC
CAWSAGPIHNEQFF
>TRBV10-2|-|TRBJ2-7|TRBD1
TGCGCCAGCAGTGATTCCAGGGGGCTAGAGTACTTC
CASSDSRGLEYF
>TRBV29-1|-|TRBJ1-2|-
TGCAGCGTTGAGGGGGGATCGTACTATGGCTACACCTTC
CSVEGGSYYGYTF
>TRBV7-6|medium-sized|TRBJ2-3|-
TGTGCCAGCAGTCCAAAACCGGGACGGGGAATAGATACGCAGTATTTT
CASSPKPGRGIDTQYF
>TRBV12-5|-|TRBJ2-1|-
TGTGCTAGTGGTAACGGGGGTATGGTATACAATGAGCAGTTCTTC
CASGNGGMVYNEQFF
>TRBV6-5|-|TRBJ1-1|TRBD1
TGTGCCAGGCCCAGGGACAGGCTGAACACTGAAGCTTTCTTT
CARPRDRLNTEAFF
>TRBV30|-|TRBJ1-2|TRBD1
TGTGCCTGGAGCCCCCCCGGACAGGGAGACTTC
CAWSPPGQGDF
>TRBV13|-|TRBJ2-7|-
TGTGCCAGCAGCTACCGGGACTCCTACGAGCAGTACTTC
CASSYRDSYEQYF
>TRBV27|few|TRBJ1-2|TRBD1
TGTGCCAGCAGTTTATTTCAGGGGGCCCTCGGCTACACCTTC
CASSLFQGALGYTF
>TRBV27|-|TRBJ2-3|-
TGTGCCAGCAGTTTACAGGGCGATACGCAGTATTTT
CASSLQGDTQYF
>TRBV2|-|TRBJ1-1|-
TGTGCCAGCAGCCCAGAGGATTGGGGAGAAGCTTTCTTT
CASSPEDWGEAFF
>TRBV19|-|TRBJ2-7|-
TGTGCCAGTAGTACATCGCCTGCGGGGAACGAGCAGTACTTC
CASSTSPAGNEQYF